Shown below are 30 T cell receptor beta chains from a single sample sequenced in a study of OX40 agonist ivuxolimab in advanced cancers. Measured with immunoSEQ multiplex PCR; TCRdb has only the in-frame clones, and not every one. The sample lists 50,000 to 65,000 clones; 75% to 90% were seen once. The specimen was CD4+ or CD8+ T cells sorted from blood, collected in a trial of the OX40 agonist ivuxolimab. These receptors were collected from an adult with an advanced solid tumor such as melanoma, head and neck, liver or kidney cancer.

This rearrangement joins TRBV6-4 to TRBJ2-3; 7 bases agree with TRBD1. CDR3 size: 15 residues. After removal of 4 bases from V and 0 bases from J, the junction contained 4 bases not matched to a gene. Germline CDR1 MRHNA, CDR2 SNTAGT. DNA for the CDR3: TGTGCCAGCAGTGTAGGGGGCACTAGCACAGATACGCAGTATTTT. Its protein product is CASSVGGTSTDTQYF.

This rearrangement joins TRBV4-1 to TRBJ1-2; D is possibly TRBD1 (5 bases). CDR3 size: 16 residues. Between the trimmed V and J ends, which lost 4 bases and 3 bases, there was a span of 18 bases. The germline gives CDR1 MGHRA, CDR2 YSYEKL. In nucleotides, the CDR3 is TGCGCCAGCAGCCCGACGACGAGGGAAGGGGACTATGGCTACACCTTC. This gives the protein CASSPTTREGDYGYTF.

The chain is built from TRBV12-1 and TRBJ2-7. TRBV12-1 is classified as a pseudogene. The length of the CDR3 is 15 residues. DNA for the CDR3: TGTGCCAGCAGCTCACTGAGGGACCCCTGCTACGAGCAGTACTTC. It is translated as CASSSLRDPCYEQYF.

The CDR3 region is CASSFFQETQYF. The DNA for the CDR3 is TGTGCCAGCAGCTTTTTTCAAGAGACCCAGTACTTC. The chain joins TRBV5-5 to TRBJ2-5; D uncertain. Germline V gene sequence: CDR1 SGHKS, CDR2 YYEKEE (reference sequence). V lost 2 bases and J 2 bases, leaving 4 bases between the germline ends. The CDR3 extends over 12 amino acids.

The gene calls are TRBV6-1 and TRBJ1-2; the D gene is possibly TRBD1 (5 bases). V gave up 6 bases and J gave up 5 bases, with 16 bases separating them. The CDR3 contains 14 residues. The V gene's germline CDR1 is MNHNS and CDR2 SASEGT. The CDR3 loop reads CASSPRTGLYGYTF. CDR3 in DNA: TGTGCCAGCAGCCCTAGGACGGGACTTTATGGCTACACCTTC.

This sequence joins TRBV29-1 and TRBJ2-7, with no clear D. V dropped 7 bases and J dropped 6 bases, with 16 bases sitting between them. CDR1 is SQVTM, CDR2 ANQGSEA, per germline. The CDR3 loop spans 12 amino acids. The CDR3 nucleotides are TGCAGCGCTGTTAGTACAGCGCCCGAGCAGTACTTC. Residues: CSAVSTAPEQYF.

This chain links TRBV7-7 with TRBJ2-7, with D possibly being TRBD1 (6 bases). Between the trimmed V and J ends, which lost 0 bases and 7 bases, there was a span of 10 bases. The CDR3 has 13 residues. From germline, CDR1 is SSHAT and CDR2 FNYEAQ (reference sequence). CDR3 sequence (DNA): TGTGCCAGCAGCTTAGCGCACAGGGAAGAGCAGTACTTC. Its translation: CASSLAHREEQYF.

This chain connects TRBV4-2 to TRBJ1-1; D is undetermined. Looked up from germline, CDR1 is LGHNA and CDR2 is YNFKEQ. The CDR3 sequence is 13 residues long. V dropped 0 bases and J dropped 2 bases, with 4 bases sitting between them. This CDR3 reads CASSQDPNTEAFF. In DNA, the CDR3 is TGTGCCAGCAGCCAAGATCCTAACACTGAAGCTTTCTTT.

This chain links TRBV23-1 with TRBJ2-1, with TRBD1 identical over 10 bases. TRBV23-1 is an open reading frame, and its role is uncertain. V lost 2 bases to trimming and J lost 9 bases; unmatched junction nucleotides: 10. This CDR3 has 16 residues. The CDR3 here is CASSQPAGTGEAEQFF. The DNA of the CDR3 is TGCGCCAGCAGTCAACCCGCCGGGACAGGGGAGGCTGAGCAGTTCTTC.

For this clone: This same CDR3 is encoded by further DNA sequences in the sample. The chain has TRBV10-1 and TRBJ1-1, with D unclear. There are 13 residues in the CDR3. With 0 bases removed from V and 3 bases from J, the gap between germline ends came to 5 bases. Germline V CDR1 and CDR2: WNHNN, SYGVQD (reference sequence). This CDR3 reads CASSESGYTEAFF. The CDR3 DNA is TGCGCCAGCAGTGAGTCGGGTTACACTGAAGCTTTCTTT.

The chain links TRBV7-9 to TRBJ2-1; possible D gene TRBD1, 5 bases. With 3 bases removed from V and 5 bases from J, the gap between germline ends came to 26 bases. The germline V gene encodes CDR1 SEHNR and CDR2 FQNEAQ (reference sequence). The CDR3 has 19 residues. CDR3 in amino acids: CASSLKGFSGGSNHNEQFF. The DNA for the CDR3 is TGTGCCAGCAGCTTGAAGGGGTTCTCCGGTGGGTCGAACCACAATGAGCAGTTCTTC.

This chain uses TRBV5-1 with TRBJ1-1; weak D call: TRBD1 (5 bases). This CDR3 is 13 amino acids long. The V end lost 0 bases, the J end lost 4 bases, and 7 bases lay between the germline ends. From germline, CDR1 is SGHRS and CDR2 YFSETQ. The CDR3 DNA sequence: TGCGCCAGCAGCTTGGACAGGACCACTGAAGCTTTCTTT. It encodes CASSLDRTTEAFF.

The V call is TRBV6-5, the J call TRBJ1-4; the D is unclear. Trimming cost V 0 bases and J 2 bases, with 10 bases left between them. From germline, CDR1 is MNHEY and CDR2 SVGAGI. The CDR3 has 16 amino acids. CDR3 nucleotides: TGTGCCAGCAGTTACTCGATTCAGATCACTAATGAAAAACTGTTTTTT. Translated, it gives CASSYSIQITNEKLFF.

This clone showed up just a few times. The gene calls are TRBV27 and TRBJ1-5; 9 nucleotides line up with TRBD1. Trimming took 8 bases from V and 9 from J; bases not matched to a gene: 5. The CDR3 runs 12 residues. The germline CDR1 and CDR2 sequences are MNHEY and SMNVEV (reference sequence). Here the CDR3 DNA reads TGTGCCAGCGGACAGGGGTATTCGCCCCAGCATTTT. It is translated as CASGQGYSPQHF.

V is TRBV19 and J is TRBJ1-2; TRBD1 matches at 7 bases. The germline V gene encodes CDR1 LNHDA and CDR2 SQIVND (reference sequence). The CDR3 extends over 13 amino acids. J was trimmed by 8 bases and V by 6 bases; bases with no gene match: 9. CDR3 amino acids: CASSPDRVGGYTF. Written as DNA, the CDR3 is TGTGCCAGTAGCCCTGACAGGGTGGGAGGCTACACCTTC.

The CDR3 nucleotides are TGTGCCAGCTCACCACCGAAGGGGACCTGGGGCACTGAAGCTTTCTTT. It codes for CASSPPKGTWGTEAFF. The chain has TRBV18 and TRBJ1-1; D might be TRBD1 (5 bases). V was shortened by 0 bases and J by 4 bases, with 15 bases between the two germline ends. The CDR3 is 16 amino acids. Germline lookup yields CDR1 KGHSH and CDR2 LQKENI.

This clone was seen a single time. The CDR3 loop is CSAFSADTQYF. DNA of the CDR3: TGCAGTGCTTTTTCGGCGGATACGCAGTATTTT. The chain carries TRBV20-1 and TRBJ2-3; D is unresolved. With 5 bases removed from V and 6 bases from J, the gap between germline ends came to 9 bases. CDR1 and CDR2 (germline): DFQATT, SNEGSKA (reference sequence). The length of the CDR3 is 11 residues.

The V call is TRBV15, the J call TRBJ2-1; D is possibly TRBD1 (7 bases). Between the trimmed V and J ends, which lost 0 bases and 12 bases, there was a span of 12 bases. Germline V CDR1 and CDR2: LNHNV, YYDKDF (reference sequence). The CDR3 sequence is 13 residues long. Here the CDR3 reads CATSREQGRMQFF. The CDR3 bases are TGTGCCACCAGCAGAGAACAGGGGAGGATGCAGTTCTTC.

The genes are TRBV18 and TRBJ1-1; the D is unclear. Trimming took off 8 bases at V and 4 bases at J, with 14 bases between the two ends. Germline V gene sequence: CDR1 KGHSH, CDR2 LQKENI. CDR3 length: 13 amino acids. This CDR3 reads CASARIEATEAFF. Here the CDR3 DNA reads TGTGCCAGCGCCCGGATTGAGGCCACTGAAGCTTTCTTT.

The V call is TRBV6-6, the J call TRBJ2-2; 7 bases agree with TRBD2. This CDR3 region has 14 residues. V lost 7 bases, J lost 4 bases, and 6 bases stayed unmatched. Germline lookup yields CDR1 MNHNY and CDR2 SVGAGI (reference sequence). CDR3 protein: CASIKGGATGELFF. CDR3 coding DNA: TGTGCCAGCATCAAGGGAGGGGCCACCGGGGAGCTGTTTTTT.

The chain joins TRBV28 to TRBJ2-7, with TRBD1 matching 7 bases. This CDR3 spans 14 amino acids. V dropped 5 bases and J dropped 2; count of bases not matched to a gene: 6. Germline V gene data show CDR1 as MDHEN and CDR2 as SYDVKM. The CDR3 DNA follows: TGTGCCAGCAGTCGAATAGGGACAGCCTACGAGCAGTACTTC. It translates to CASSRIGTAYEQYF.

This chain connects TRBV19 to TRBJ1-5; D gene uncertain. The CDR3 has 15 amino acids. Per germline, CDR1 LNHDA and CDR2 SQIVND (reference sequence). The ends were cut back, 0 bases at V and 2 bases at J, with 8 bases in the middle. The chain's CDR3 is CASSIDNTGNQPQHF. CDR3 sequence (DNA): TGTGCCAGTAGTATAGATAACACAGGCAATCAGCCCCAGCATTTT.

Comment on this clone: Other DNA sequences from this sample encode an identical CDR3 as well. This sequence joins TRBV7-2 and TRBJ2-1; D unclear. CDR1 and CDR2 from the germline V gene are SGHTA and FQGNSA. Trimming cost V 2 bases and J 0 bases, with 8 bases left between them. The CDR3 consists of 15 residues. The chain's CDR3 is CASSLSGSSYNEQFF. As DNA, the CDR3 is TGTGCCAGCAGCTTATCAGGAAGCTCCTACAATGAGCAGTTCTTC.

This chain joins TRBV5-1 and TRBJ2-3, with D hard to call. The CDR3 extends over 13 amino acids. Trimming removed 4 bases at V and 2 bases at J, with 8 bases between. CDR1 and CDR2 (germline): SGHRS, YFSETQ. The chain's CDR3 is CASSGQITDTQYF. The DNA for the CDR3 is TGCGCCAGCAGCGGCCAGATCACAGATACGCAGTATTTT.

V gene TRBV6-6 combines with J gene TRBJ2-3; D may be TRBD1 or TRBD2 (5 bases each). Germline V gives CDR1 MNHNY, CDR2 SVGAGI (reference sequence). V was cut by 7 bases and J by 6 bases, with 23 bases left in between. The CDR3 consists of 16 residues. The CDR3 nucleotides are TGTGCCAGCATCCTCCGTCTTGGGGGTCCGAGGGATACGCAGTATTTT. Residues: CASILRLGGPRDTQYF.

The chain is built from TRBV11-2 and TRBJ1-1; possibly TRBD1 for D (5 bases). Germline V CDR1 and CDR2: SGHAT, FQNNGV. There are 14 residues in the CDR3. Trimming cost V 7 bases and J 5 bases, with 17 bases left between them. For the CDR3, the DNA is TGTGCCAGCACCTACGGGGGTGCGGTGACTGAAGCTTTCTTT. This gives the protein CASTYGGAVTEAFF.

This clone was recorded once. V gene TRBV9 combines with J gene TRBJ2-5; 7 positions match TRBD2. Germline values: CDR1 SGDLS, CDR2 YYNGEE. Trimming took 3 bases from V and 4 from J; bases not matched to a gene: 6. The CDR3 runs 14 residues. CDR3 amino acids: CASSAGGGRETQYF. The CDR3 coding sequence is TGTGCCAGCAGCGCTGGGGGAGGGAGAGAGACCCAGTACTTC.

This chain connects TRBV2 to TRBJ1-5; 8 bases fit TRBD1. Unmatched junction bases numbered 6, after V lost 5 bases and J lost 0 bases. The CDR3 extends over 16 amino acids. Germline V gene data show CDR1 as SNHLY and CDR2 as FYNNEI. The CDR3 nucleotides are TGTGCCAGCAGTCCGGACAGGGATTATAGCAATCAGCCCCAGCATTTT. As protein: CASSPDRDYSNQPQHF.

This rearrangement joins TRBV5-1 to TRBJ1-4; 8 positions match TRBD1. The CDR3 consists of 15 residues. J gave up 8 bases and V 0 bases, and 6 bases lay outside the gene matches. Germline V gene sequence: CDR1 SGHRS, CDR2 YFSETQ. For the CDR3, the DNA is TGCGCCAGCAGCTTGGCAGGGGGCGAGGAGGAAAAACTGTTTTTT. Its protein product is CASSLAGGEEEKLFF.

The V and J genes are TRBV28 and TRBJ1-5; a weak D match, TRBD1 (5 bases). V lost 6 bases, J lost 1 base, and 13 bases lay in between. The CDR3 loop spans 15 amino acids. CDR1 and CDR2 from the germline V gene are MDHEN and SYDVKM. The CDR3 DNA follows: TGTGCCAGCAGACCACCCAGGGTAAGCAATCAGCCCCAGCATTTT. Protein sequence: CASRPPRVSNQPQHF. The full variable domain, completed using reference TRBV28 and TRBJ1-5, is DVKVTQSSRYLVKRTGEKVFLECVQDMDHENMFWYRQDPGLGLRLIYFSYDVKMKEKGDIPEGYSVSREKKERFSLILESASTNQTSMYLCASRPPRVSNQPQHFGDGTRLSIL.